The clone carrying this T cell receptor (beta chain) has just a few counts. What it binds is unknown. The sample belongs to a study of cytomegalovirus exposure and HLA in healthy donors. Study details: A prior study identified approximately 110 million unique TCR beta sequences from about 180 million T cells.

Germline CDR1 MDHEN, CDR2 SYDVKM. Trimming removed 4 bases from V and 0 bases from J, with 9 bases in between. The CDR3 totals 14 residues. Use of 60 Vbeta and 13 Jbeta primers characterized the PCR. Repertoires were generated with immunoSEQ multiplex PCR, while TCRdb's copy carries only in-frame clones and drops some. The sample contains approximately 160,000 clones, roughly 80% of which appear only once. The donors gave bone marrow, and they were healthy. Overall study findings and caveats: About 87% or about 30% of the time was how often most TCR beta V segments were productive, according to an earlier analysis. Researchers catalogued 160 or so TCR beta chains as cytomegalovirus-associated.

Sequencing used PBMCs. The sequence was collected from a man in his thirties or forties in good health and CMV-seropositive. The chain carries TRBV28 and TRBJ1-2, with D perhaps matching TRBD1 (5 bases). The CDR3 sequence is CASSWGRSNYGYTF. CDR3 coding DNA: TGTGCCAGCAGTTGGGGCCGATCTAACTATGGCTACACCTTC.